This paragraph covers one TCR beta chain sequence. Trimming at V came to 6 bases and at J to 3 bases, leaving 15 bases not matched to a gene. The CDR3 totals 19 residues. Germline-derived CDR1 and CDR2 are MNHNY and SVGAGI (reference sequence). These data belong to a study of blood T cell repertoires in COVID-19. Study information: PBMCs, B-cell-depleted T cells, or T cells were the source of the cDNA or gDNA that made up the material.

Produced via immunoSEQ multiplex PCR; TCRdb's table is partial and in-frame only. This sample has roughly 100,000 clones; about nine tenths occur once, and the top ten carry about 3.9%. The rearrangement links TRBV6-6 to TRBJ2-6; 9 positions match TRBD1. Sequenced: peripheral blood. The sequence was obtained from a young man with acute or convalescent COVID-19. CDR3 sequence: CASSSYRQGVHSGANVLTF. CDR3 bases: TGTGCCAGCAGCTCGTACCGACAGGGGGTACATAGTGGGGCCAACGTCCTGACTTTC.